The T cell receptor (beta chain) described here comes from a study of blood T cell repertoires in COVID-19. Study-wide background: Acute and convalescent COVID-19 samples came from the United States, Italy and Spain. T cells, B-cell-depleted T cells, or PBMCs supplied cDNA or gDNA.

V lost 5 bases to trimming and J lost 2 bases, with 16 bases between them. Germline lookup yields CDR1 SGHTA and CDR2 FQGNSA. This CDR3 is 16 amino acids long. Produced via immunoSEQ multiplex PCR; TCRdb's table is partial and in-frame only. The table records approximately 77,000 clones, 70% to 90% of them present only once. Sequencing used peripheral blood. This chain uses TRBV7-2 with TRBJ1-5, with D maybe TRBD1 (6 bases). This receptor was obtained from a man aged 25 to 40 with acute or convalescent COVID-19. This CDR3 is CASSQQGRVGNQPQHF. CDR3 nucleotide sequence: TGTGCCAGCAGCCAGCAGGGGAGGGTTGGCAATCAGCCCCAGCATTTT.